One and the same sample provided the 22 T cell receptor beta chains below, sequenced in a study of shared clonotypes between healthy human individuals. Profiling relied on immunoSEQ multiplex PCR, and the TCRdb table lists in-frame clones only, not all of them. The table includes about 2.4 million clones, 90% to 95% detected once. Specimen: naive CD4+ T cells from PBMCs. Subset specified: CD45RA+ positively selected. These receptor sequences come from a young man in good health. Some clones in this sample may be carry-over from other donors' samples.

The gene calls are TRBV5-1 and TRBJ2-5, with no clear D. In germline, CDR1 is SGHRS, CDR2 YFSETQ. This CDR3 region has 12 residues. Trimming cost V 3 bases and J 4 bases, with 7 bases left between them. The CDR3 sequence is CASSSLPETQYF. Written as DNA, the CDR3 is TGCGCCAGCAGCTCCCTCCCAGAGACCCAGTACTTC.

The V gene is TRBV5-1, the J gene TRBJ2-7; D not resolved. The CDR3 consists of 15 residues. Trimming took off 0 bases at V and 3 bases at J, with 13 bases between the two ends. The germline gives CDR1 SGHRS, CDR2 YFSETQ. The chain's CDR3 is CASSLGAPRGYEQYF. In DNA, the CDR3 is TGCGCCAGCAGCTTGGGCGCCCCTAGAGGCTACGAGCAGTACTTC.

This chain joins TRBV27 and TRBJ1-3, with no clear D. Trimming took 6 bases from V and 0 from J, leaving 12 bases between them. Germline values: CDR1 MNHEY, CDR2 SMNVEV (reference sequence). This CDR3 is 15 amino acids long. CDR3 sequence reads: CASREKVGSGNTIYF. In nucleotides, the CDR3 is TGTGCCAGCAGGGAAAAAGTTGGCTCTGGAAACACCATATATTTT.

The chain couples TRBV30 to TRBJ2-1; D call uncertain. The V gene's germline CDR1 is GTSNPN and CDR2 SVGIG (reference sequence). The CDR3 runs to 12 residues. V was pared by 3 bases and J by 8 bases, with 11 bases between. The CDR3 DNA sequence: TGTGCCTGGAGCGATGGTAGGGATGAGCAGTTCTTC. Translated: CAWSDGRDEQFF.

The CDR3 spells CASSPVGRLAGNSYEQYF. The DNA for the CDR3 is TGTGCCAGTAGTCCCGTTGGGAGGCTAGCGGGCAATTCCTACGAGCAGTACTTC. The chain is built from TRBV19 and TRBJ2-7; 8 bases map to TRBD2. The CDR3 totals 18 residues. Per the germline V gene, CDR1 is LNHDA and CDR2 is SQIVND (reference sequence). V trimming: 5 bases; J trimming: 1 base; junction bases outside the gene matches: 16.

The chain joins TRBV6-1 to TRBJ2-2, with TRBD1 matching over 7 bases. The trim removed 6 bases at V and 0 bases at J, leaving 1 base unmatched. CDR3 length: 14 amino acids. Germline V CDR1 and CDR2: MNHNS, SASEGT. The CDR3, as DNA: TGTGCCAGCAGGGGGACAGCGAACACCGGGGAGCTGTTTTTT. Its protein is CASRGTANTGELFF.

As to this clone: Other DNA sequences in this specimen translate into the identical CDR3. V is TRBV18 and J is TRBJ1-5; the D gene is possibly TRBD1 (6 bases). Per germline, CDR1 KGHSH and CDR2 LQKENI. Trimming removed 5 bases from V and 5 bases from J, with 13 bases in between. The CDR3 totals 14 residues. The CDR3 region is CASSSTGGDQPQHF. CDR3 DNA: TGTGCCAGCTCATCAACCGGGGGCGATCAGCCCCAGCATTTT.

The rearrangement joins TRBV7-9 to TRBJ1-1, with D tentatively TRBD1 (6 bases). From germline, CDR1 is SEHNR and CDR2 FQNEAQ (reference sequence). With 5 bases removed from V and 5 bases from J, the gap between germline ends came to 12 bases. CDR3 length equals 13 residues. The CDR3 here is CASSGYRDTEAFF. In DNA, the CDR3 is TGTGCCAGCAGCGGGTACAGGGATACTGAAGCTTTCTTT.

V usage is TRBV2 and J usage is TRBJ2-1, with TRBD2 matching over 8 bases. V was clipped by 3 bases and J by 8 bases; unmatched bases: 12. This CDR3 contains 16 residues. Germline V gene lookup returns CDR1 SNHLY and CDR2 FYNNEI. CDR3 bases: TGTGCCAGCAGTGACCCCTTGGCGGGAGGTAACGATGAGCAGTTCTTC. It translates to CASSDPLAGGNDEQFF.

The rearrangement joins TRBV28 to TRBJ2-7; TRBD2 matches at 10 bases. Germline trimming cut 4 bases from V and 5 bases from J; bases unmatched to any gene: 5. The germline gives CDR1 MDHEN, CDR2 SYDVKM. The CDR3 is made up of 14 amino acids. The CDR3 DNA reads as TGTGCCAGCAGTTCCGGGACTAGCGCCGACGAGCAGTACTTC. It codes for CASSSGTSADEQYF.

The chain is built from TRBV9 and TRBJ2-1; D is unresolved. Germline assignment: CDR1 SGDLS and CDR2 YYNGEE. Trimming left V 0 bases short and J 5 bases short, with 9 bases between. There are 14 residues in the CDR3. The DNA of the CDR3 is TGTGCCAGCAGCGTAGCCTCGCCGAACAATGAGCAGTTCTTC. It yields the protein CASSVASPNNEQFF. Complete variable domain (other parts from reference TRBV9 and TRBJ2-1): DSGVTQTPKHLITATGQRVTLRCSPRSGDLSVYWYQQSLDQGLQFLIQYYNGEERAKGNILERFSAQQFPDLHSELNLSSLELGDSALYFCASSVASPNNEQFFGPGTRLTVL.

Of note for this clone: The sample holds other DNA sequences that translate to the same CDR3. The chain couples TRBV5-1 to TRBJ2-7; 11 nucleotides line up with TRBD1. The V gene's germline CDR1 is SGHRS and CDR2 YFSETQ. V gave up 1 base and J gave up 1 base; unmatched junction bases: 4. The CDR3 consists of 16 residues. CDR3 bases: TGCGCCAGCAGCTTGATGGGACAGGGGGTTTCCTACGAGCAGTACTTC. Translating gives CASSLMGQGVSYEQYF.

This clone has just one count. This chain connects TRBV21-1 to TRBJ2-7; the table's D call TRBD2 went unverified against the DNA. TRBV21-1 counts as a pseudogene. There are 13 residues in the CDR3. The CDR3 DNA is TGTGCCAGCAAGGACCGGGGGGCCTACGAGCAGTACTTC. This gives the protein CASKDRGAYEQYF.

The gene calls are TRBV15 and TRBJ1-1; D gene unclear. This CDR3 is built from 16 residues. Germline CDR1 is LNHNV and CDR2 is YYDKDF (reference sequence). Trimming removed 0 bases at V and 5 bases at J, with 16 bases between. CDR3 DNA: TGTGCCACCAGCAGAGATCTGACGGGGTTAGGAACTGAAGCTTTCTTT. This gives the protein CATSRDLTGLGTEAFF.

The sample holds one count of this clone. The chain couples TRBV28 to TRBJ1-6, with D uncertain. Trimming cost V 6 bases and J 8 bases, with 11 bases left between them. The CDR3 sequence is 13 residues long. CDR1 and CDR2 from the germline V gene are MDHEN and SYDVKM. The CDR3 sequence: CASRFGLDSPLHF. The CDR3 DNA reads as TGTGCCAGCAGGTTTGGGTTGGATTCACCCCTCCACTTT.

CDR3 protein: CASSPRTSSRTGELFF. CDR3 DNA: TGCGCCAGCAGCCCACGGACTAGCAGCAGAACCGGGGAGCTGTTTTTT. The rearrangement links TRBV4-1 to TRBJ2-2, with 8 bases fitting TRBD2. CDR3 size: 16 residues. Germline trimming cut 4 bases from V and 5 bases from J; bases unmatched to any gene: 9. The germline gives CDR1 MGHRA, CDR2 YSYEKL.

Written as DNA, the CDR3 is TGTGCCAGCAGCTACTCCGTGGCAGATACGCAGTATTTT. Its protein is CASSYSVADTQYF. The chain has TRBV7-3 and TRBJ2-3; D gene ambiguous. V was trimmed by 4 bases and J by 4 bases, leaving 9 bases between them. Germline CDR1 and CDR2: SGHTA and FQGTGA. This CDR3 is 13 amino acids long. Variable domain in full (rest from reference TRBV7-3 and TRBJ2-3): GAGVSQTPSNKVTEKGKYVELRCDPISGHTALYWYRQSLGQGPEFLIYFQGTGAADDSGLPNDRFFAVRPEGSVSTLKIQRTERGDSAVYLCASSYSVADTQYFGPGTRLTVL.

This rearrangement joins TRBV6-1 to TRBJ2-1, with no clear D. From germline, CDR1 is MNHNS and CDR2 SASEGT. The CDR3 contains 13 residues. The V gene lost 7 bases and the J gene lost 0 bases, with 7 bases spanning the gap. In DNA form, the CDR3 reads TGTGCCAGCAAAACGAGCTCCTACAATGAGCAGTTCTTC. Protein sequence: CASKTSSYNEQFF.

V is TRBV11-2 and J is TRBJ2-5; D ambiguous. Germline CDR1 reads SGHAT; CDR2 reads FQNNGV. Trimming shortened V by 5 bases and J by 2 bases, and 15 bases separated the two germline ends. This CDR3 spans 15 amino acids. CDR3 nucleotides: TGTGCCAGCAGCCGGAAGAGAGATTCTCAAGAGACCCAGTACTTC. Translated: CASSRKRDSQETQYF.

Turning to this clone: The same CDR3 can be traced to other DNA sequences in this sample. This chain joins TRBV7-2 and TRBJ2-7; D perhaps matches TRBD1 (7 bases). Trimming stripped 1 base from V and 5 bases from J, with 12 bases between. Germline V gene sequence: CDR1 SGHTA, CDR2 FQGNSA. The CDR3 is 14 amino acids. The CDR3: CASSLVAGGHEQYF. DNA of the CDR3: TGTGCCAGCAGCTTAGTAGCAGGGGGGCACGAGCAGTACTTC.

The V call is TRBV4-1, the J call TRBJ2-1; no reliable D call. Germline loops: CDR1 MGHRA, CDR2 YSYEKL. V gave up 4 bases and J gave up 6 bases, with 19 bases separating them. The CDR3 is 16 residues long. In DNA form, the CDR3 reads TGCGCCAGCAGCCCTCTAGGATTAGGTGTGGGCAATGAGCAGTTCTTC. Protein: CASSPLGLGVGNEQFF.

The chain uses TRBV2 and TRBJ1-2; TRBD1 matches 8 bases. The CDR3 covers 13 residues. Germline CDR1 SNHLY, CDR2 FYNNEI. Unmatched junction bases numbered 1, after V lost 3 bases and J lost 4 bases. The CDR3 loop reads CASSDRGLYGYTF. CDR3 sequence (DNA): TGTGCCAGCAGTGACAGGGGGCTCTATGGCTACACCTTC.